This TCR beta chain was profiled in a study of T and B cells in COVID-19 patients. Study context: COVID-19 patients gave peripheral blood either during active infection or after recovery.

By sample share, this clonotype is medium-sized. No antigen is known for it. TRB was amplified from around 250-500 ng of blood genomic DNA. V trimming: 1 base; J trimming: 10 bases; junction bases outside the gene matches: 10. Germline V CDR1 and CDR2: MNHEY, SMNVEV (reference sequence). The CDR3 is 16 residues long. Multiplex PCR with BIOMED2 TRB-A/B primer pools amplified TRB rearrangements. TCRdb used MiXCR to reprocess the multiplex PCR reads, holding one entry per CDR3 protein. The sample has about 4,600 distinct CDR3 sequences; roughly a fifth are singletons. General observations from the study: Of 2,000 to 2,500 TCR clusters found only in the recovered cohort, a few dozen had low generation probability.

The TCR sequence derives from a human donor with active COVID-19. This chain joins TRBV27 and TRBJ1-6, with 7 bases lining up with TRBD1. Sequencing was carried out using blood. The CDR3 DNA follows: TGTGCCAGCAGTTTATATCTTGGTACAGGGGAATCACCCCTCCACTTT. Protein: CASSLYLGTGESPLHF.